This TCR beta chain was recovered during a study of naive and memory T cell subsets. An equimolar mix of two oligonucleotides served as the beta constant-region primer for TRBC1 and TRBC2. TCRdb independently ran MiXCR on the UMI-ligation and nested PCR reads; one entry per CDR3 protein. The sample includes tens of thousands of distinct CDR3 sequences, less than 15% seen only once; the top ten take approximately 0.93%. This clonotype was counted at least ten times. The antigen is not known. Whole-study findings and limits: Over 95% of naive TCR sequences appeared only once, unlike memory subsets. Findings for naive and memory subsets could not be checked against ground truth.

CD8 T cells were positively selected from what remained after CD4 positive selection. This receptor was taken from a human donor in good health. Sequencing was carried out using central memory CD4+ T cells from blood.

For the CDR3, the DNA is TGTGCCAGCAGCTTGGGACAACGGAAACTGTTTTTT. Encoded protein: CASSLGQRKLFF. J is TRBJ1-4 and V is TRBV5-6, with D hard to call. Trimming removed 0 bases from V and 11 bases from J, with 8 bases in between. This CDR3 spans 12 amino acids. The germline V gene encodes CDR1 SGHDT and CDR2 YYEEEE.